A selection of T cell receptor beta chains follows, all from one sample in a study of early T cells in non-severe SARS-CoV-2 infection. TCRdb redid the calling of the 5' RACE reads with MiXCR, one entry per CDR3 protein. The sample contains over 50,000 distinct CDR3 sequences, 10% to 11% of which appear only once. The sample taken for sequencing was whole blood. Receptors originate from an adult who was a healthcare worker with PCR-confirmed SARS-CoV-2 infection or an uninfected control (not recorded which). The CDR3 runs from the conserved cysteine through the conserved F or W. The order of the fields is D gene, J gene, V gene, clone size, CDR3 DNA, CDR3 protein. The D gene is left open where the match is weak. Some rows mark clone size as missing; the rest say once, few, many or name a class of expanded clone.

D gene: TRBD1
J gene: TRBJ1-1
V gene: TRBV29-1
clone size: .
CDR3 DNA: TGCAGCGTTGAAGGCAAGGGGGCTTTCACTGAAGCTTTCTTT
CDR3 protein: CSVEGKGAFTEAFF

D gene: .
J gene: TRBJ2-5
V gene: TRBV28
clone size: many
CDR3 DNA: TGTGCCAGCAGTTTCCGGGACACGGGCCAGACCCAGTACTTC
CDR3 protein: CASSFRDTGQTQYF

D gene: TRBD2
J gene: TRBJ2-3
V gene: TRBV29-1
clone size: few
CDR3 DNA: TGCAGCGTGAAACTAGCGAGCACAGATACGCAGTATTTT
CDR3 protein: CSVKLASTDTQYF

D gene: .
J gene: TRBJ1-6
V gene: TRBV6-6
clone size: many
CDR3 DNA: TGTGCCAGCAGTCCCAGACAGGACAGCAGAAACTCCTATAATTCACCCCTCCACTTT
CDR3 protein: CASSPRQDSRNSYNSPLHF

D gene: TRBD1
J gene: TRBJ1-2
V gene: TRBV29-1
clone size: .
CDR3 DNA: TGCAGCGTTGGGACAGGGAGCAATGGCTACACCTTC
CDR3 protein: CSVGTGSNGYTF

D gene: TRBD2
J gene: TRBJ2-3
V gene: TRBV20-1
clone size: .
CDR3 DNA: TGCAGTGCTACCGGACTAGCGGGGACAGGCACAGATACGCAGTATTTT
CDR3 protein: CSATGLAGTGTDTQYF

D gene: .
J gene: TRBJ1-1
V gene: TRBV18
clone size: .
CDR3 DNA: TGTGCCAGCTCACCAGACAGACAGAGTGAAGCTTTCTTT
CDR3 protein: CASSPDRQSEAFF

D gene: .
J gene: TRBJ1-2
V gene: TRBV5-1
clone size: many
CDR3 DNA: TGCGCCAGCAGGGAAAACAGCGCGAACTATGGCTACACCTTC
CDR3 protein: CASRENSANYGYTF

D gene: .
J gene: TRBJ1-1
V gene: TRBV2
clone size: many
CDR3 DNA: TGTGCCAGCAGGACAACCAGCTGGAACACTGAAGCTTTCTTT
CDR3 protein: CASRTTSWNTEAFF

D gene: TRBD2
J gene: TRBJ2-1
V gene: TRBV6-2/TRBV6-3
clone size: .
CDR3 DNA: TGTGCCATAAGGACTAGCGGGGGGGTGAATGAGCAGTTCTTC
CDR3 protein: CAIRTSGGVNEQFF

D gene: .
J gene: TRBJ1-2
V gene: TRBV2
clone size: few
CDR3 DNA: TGTGCCAGCAGCGGGCCGTACTATGGCTACACCTTC
CDR3 protein: CASSGPYYGYTF

D gene: .
J gene: TRBJ1-5
V gene: TRBV7-9
clone size: many
CDR3 DNA: TGTGCCAGCAGCTCTCAGGGAGATCAGCCCCAGCATTTT
CDR3 protein: CASSSQGDQPQHF

D gene: TRBD2
J gene: TRBJ2-3
V gene: TRBV20-1
clone size: .
CDR3 DNA: TGCAGTGCTAGAGATCCGCGGGGGGCAAGCACAGATACGCAGTATTTT
CDR3 protein: CSARDPRGASTDTQYF

D gene: TRBD2
J gene: TRBJ2-1
V gene: TRBV7-9
clone size: few
CDR3 DNA: TGTGCCAGCAGCTTAACGGGGGGGCGATACAATGAGCAGTTCTTC
CDR3 protein: CASSLTGGRYNEQFF

D gene: .
J gene: TRBJ1-1
V gene: TRBV5-1
clone size: many
CDR3 DNA: TGCGCCAGCAGCCGACACAGTTTGAACACTGAAGCTTTCTTT
CDR3 protein: CASSRHSLNTEAFF

D gene: TRBD2
J gene: TRBJ2-3
V gene: TRBV6-1
clone size: many
CDR3 DNA: TGTGCCAGCAGGGGCCTAGCGGGGGCCCCCACAGATACGCAGTATTTT
CDR3 protein: CASRGLAGAPTDTQYF

D gene: .
J gene: TRBJ2-3
V gene: TRBV5-1
clone size: many
CDR3 DNA: TGCGCCAGCAGCTTGTCCGGGGCTAGCTCCACAGATACGCAGTATTTT
CDR3 protein: CASSLSGASSTDTQYF

D gene: TRBD1
J gene: TRBJ1-6
V gene: TRBV6-2/TRBV6-3
clone size: .
CDR3 DNA: TGTGCCAGCAGAACATCACAGGGGGCGGATTCACCCCTCCACTTT
CDR3 protein: CASRTSQGADSPLHF